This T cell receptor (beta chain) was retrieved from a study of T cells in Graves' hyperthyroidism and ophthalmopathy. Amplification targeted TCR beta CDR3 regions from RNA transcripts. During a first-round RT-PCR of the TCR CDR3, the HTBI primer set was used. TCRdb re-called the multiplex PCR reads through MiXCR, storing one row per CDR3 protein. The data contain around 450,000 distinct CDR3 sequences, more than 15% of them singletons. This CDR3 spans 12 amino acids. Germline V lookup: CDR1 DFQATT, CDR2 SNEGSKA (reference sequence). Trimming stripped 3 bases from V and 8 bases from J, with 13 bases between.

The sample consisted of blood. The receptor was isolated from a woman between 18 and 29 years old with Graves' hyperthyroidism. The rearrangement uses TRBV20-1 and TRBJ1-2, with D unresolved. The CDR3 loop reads CSASSGSGGYTF. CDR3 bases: TGCAGTGCTAGTTCGGGGTCCGGAGGCTACACCTTC.